Sequencing of this T cell receptor beta chain was carried out in a study of technical replicates of blood from a few donors. Clones were sequenced by immunoSEQ multiplex PCR, and TCRdb holds only the in-frame ones, with some missing. Of 67,000 or so clones in the sample, around 90% were seen once. CDR3 length equals 15 residues. The germline gives CDR1 SGHRS, CDR2 YFSETQ. V lost 0 bases, J lost 8 bases, and 17 bases lay in between. The sample was T cells isolated from PBMCs. The chain combines TRBV5-1 with TRBJ1-2; no definite D call. The clonotype comes from a human donor in good health. CDR3 sequence reads: CASSLAEGRSSGYTF. DNA of the CDR3: TGCGCCAGCAGCTTGGCCGAAGGACGGTCTAGCGGCTACACCTTC.